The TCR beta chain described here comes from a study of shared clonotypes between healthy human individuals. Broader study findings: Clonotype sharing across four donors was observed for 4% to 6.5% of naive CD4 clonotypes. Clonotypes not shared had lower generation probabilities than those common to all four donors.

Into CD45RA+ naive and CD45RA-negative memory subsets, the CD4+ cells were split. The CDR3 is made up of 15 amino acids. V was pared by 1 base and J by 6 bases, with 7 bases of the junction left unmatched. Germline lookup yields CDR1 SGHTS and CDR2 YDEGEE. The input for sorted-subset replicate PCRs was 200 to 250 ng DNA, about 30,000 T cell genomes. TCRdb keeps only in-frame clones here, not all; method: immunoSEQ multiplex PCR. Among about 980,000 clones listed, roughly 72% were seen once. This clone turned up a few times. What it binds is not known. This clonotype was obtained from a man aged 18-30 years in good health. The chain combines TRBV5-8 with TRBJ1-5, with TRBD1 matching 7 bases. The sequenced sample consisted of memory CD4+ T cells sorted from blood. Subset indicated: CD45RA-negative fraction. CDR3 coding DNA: TGTGCCAGCAGCTTGTTCGACAGGGAGACTCAGCCCCAGCATTTT. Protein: CASSLFDRETQPQHF.